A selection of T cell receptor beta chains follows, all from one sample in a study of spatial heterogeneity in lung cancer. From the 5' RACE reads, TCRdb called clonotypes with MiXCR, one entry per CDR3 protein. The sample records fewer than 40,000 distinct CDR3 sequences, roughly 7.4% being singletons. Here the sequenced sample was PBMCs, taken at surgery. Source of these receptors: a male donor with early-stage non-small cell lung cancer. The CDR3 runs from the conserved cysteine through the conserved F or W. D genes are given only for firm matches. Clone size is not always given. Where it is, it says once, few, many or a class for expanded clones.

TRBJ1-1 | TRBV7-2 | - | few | CASSSPPGNTEAFF | TGTGCCAGCAGCAGCCCTCCAGGGAACACTGAAGCTTTCTTT
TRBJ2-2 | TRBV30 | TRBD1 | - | CAWSDVRGQAGELFF | TGTGCCTGGAGCGACGTAAGGGGGCAGGCCGGGGAGCTGTTTTTT
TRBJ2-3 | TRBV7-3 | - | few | CASREGASGDTQYF | TGTGCCAGCAGGGAAGGGGCGAGTGGAGATACGCAGTATTTT
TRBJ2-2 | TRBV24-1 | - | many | CATSDLGTWTGELFF | TGTGCCACCAGTGATCTCGGGACATGGACCGGGGAGCTGTTTTTT
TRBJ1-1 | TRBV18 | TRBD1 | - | CASSSAGGRTEAFF | TGTGCCAGCTCTTCCGCAGGGGGCAGGACTGAAGCTTTCTTT
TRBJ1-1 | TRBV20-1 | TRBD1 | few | CSALAQGLNTEAFF | TGCAGTGCCCTTGCACAGGGGTTGAACACTGAAGCTTTCTTT
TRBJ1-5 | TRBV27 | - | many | CASSPGYSNQPQHF | TGTGCCAGCAGTCCCGGGTATAGCAATCAGCCCCAGCATTTT
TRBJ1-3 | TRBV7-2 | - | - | CASSPAGWEIGNTIYF | TGTGCCAGCAGCCCCGCCGGGTGGGAGATCGGAAACACCATATATTTT
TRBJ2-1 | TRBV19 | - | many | CASMEQGLISDEQFF | TGTGCCAGTATGGAACAGGGATTGATTAGCGATGAGCAGTTCTTC
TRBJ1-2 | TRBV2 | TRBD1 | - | CASSGTGGIYGYTF | TGTGCCAGCAGTGGGACAGGGGGCATCTATGGCTACACCTTC
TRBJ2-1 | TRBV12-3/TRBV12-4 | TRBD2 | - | CASSSAGLAGGPHEQFF | TGTGCCAGCAGTTCTGCGGGACTAGCGGGGGGGCCCCATGAGCAGTTCTTC
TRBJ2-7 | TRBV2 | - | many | CASSWTETYEQYF | TGTGCCAGCAGTTGGACAGAAACCTACGAGCAGTACTTC
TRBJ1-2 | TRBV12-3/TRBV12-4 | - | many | CASSPLELNYGYTF | TGTGCCAGCAGTCCGCTCGAACTTAACTATGGCTACACCTTC
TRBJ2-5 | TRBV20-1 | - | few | CSASGTLETQYF | TGCAGTGCTAGTGGGACTCTAGAGACCCAGTACTTC
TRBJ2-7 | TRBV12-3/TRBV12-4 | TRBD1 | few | CASTSGTGTYEQYF | TGTGCCAGCACCTCCGGGACAGGGACCTACGAGCAGTACTTC
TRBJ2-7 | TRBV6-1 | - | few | CASSVGQLYEQYF | TGTGCCAGCAGTGTAGGACAGCTCTACGAGCAGTACTTC
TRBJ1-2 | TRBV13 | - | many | CASSLSQDGYTF | TGTGCCAGCAGCTTAAGTCAGGATGGCTACACCTTC
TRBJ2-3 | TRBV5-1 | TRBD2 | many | CASSTGSGGTTDTQYF | TGCGCCAGCAGCACCGGTAGCGGGGGGACGACAGATACGCAGTATTTT
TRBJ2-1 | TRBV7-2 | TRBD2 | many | CASSFAGLAGGASYNEQFF | TGTGCCAGCAGCTTCGCCGGACTAGCGGGAGGGGCCTCCTACAATGAGCAGTTCTTC
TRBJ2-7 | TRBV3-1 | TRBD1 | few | CASSGRGGQSYEQYF | TGTGCCAGCAGCGGGCGAGGGGGCCAATCCTACGAGCAGTACTTC
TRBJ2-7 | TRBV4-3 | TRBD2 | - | CASSQAILAGGPSEQYF | TGCGCCAGCAGCCAAGCCATTCTAGCGGGGGGGCCTAGCGAGCAGTACTTC
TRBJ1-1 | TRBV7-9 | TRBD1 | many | CASSQGGSLNTEAFF | TGTGCCAGCAGCCAGGGGGGGTCGCTGAACACTGAAGCTTTCTTT
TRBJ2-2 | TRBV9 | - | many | CASSVGGAQELFF | TGTGCCAGCAGCGTTGGTGGGGCCCAGGAGCTGTTTTTT
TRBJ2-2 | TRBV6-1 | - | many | CASSERGKSWNTGELFF | TGTGCCAGCAGTGAACGGGGGAAAAGTTGGAACACCGGGGAGCTGTTTTTT
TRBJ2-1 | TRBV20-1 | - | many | CSARAPATTGLFF | TGCAGTGCTAGAGCCCCAGCCACCACTGGTCTGTTCTTC
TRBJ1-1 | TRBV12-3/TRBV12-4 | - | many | CASSLLEGWTEAFF | TGTGCCAGCAGTTTACTGGAGGGATGGACTGAAGCTTTCTTT
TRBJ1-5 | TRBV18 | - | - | CASSSEAGETPQHF | TGTGCCAGCTCTTCCGAGGCCGGGGAGACGCCCCAGCATTTT
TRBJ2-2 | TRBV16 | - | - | CASSQGTGELFF | TGTGCCAGCAGCCAAGGCACCGGGGAGCTGTTTTTT
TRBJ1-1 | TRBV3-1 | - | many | CASRGDRMNTEAFF | TGTGCCAGCAGGGGAGACAGGATGAACACTGAAGCTTTCTTT
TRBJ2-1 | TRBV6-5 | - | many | CASSYRRSDEQFF | TGTGCCAGCAGTTACCGACGCTCGGATGAGCAGTTCTTC
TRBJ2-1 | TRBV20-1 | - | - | CSAPGASGGGTYNEQFF | TGCAGTGCCCCTGGCGCTAGCGGAGGGGGGACTTACAATGAGCAGTTCTTC
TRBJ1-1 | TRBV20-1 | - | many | CSARDGNTEAFF | TGCAGTGCTAGAGACGGGAACACTGAAGCTTTCTTT
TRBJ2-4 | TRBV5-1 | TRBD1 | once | CASSSGTGVGIQYF | TGCGCCAGCAGTTCCGGGACAGGGGTGGGCATTCAGTACTTC
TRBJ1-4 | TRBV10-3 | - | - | CAISGGATNEKLFF | TGTGCCATCAGTGGGGGTGCGACTAATGAAAAACTGTTTTTT
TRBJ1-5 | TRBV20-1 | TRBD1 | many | CSAKTGEGNQPQHF | TGCAGTGCCAAGACAGGGGAGGGCAATCAGCCCCAGCATTTT
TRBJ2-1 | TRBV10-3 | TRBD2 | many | CAISSGTSVNEQFF | TGTGCCATCAGCTCCGGGACTAGCGTCAATGAGCAGTTCTTC
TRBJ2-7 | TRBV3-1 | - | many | CASSTRTSYEQYF | TGTGCCAGCAGCACGAGGACCTCGTACGAGCAGTACTTC
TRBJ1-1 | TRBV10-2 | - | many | CASSGHRVNTEAFF | TGCGCCAGCAGTGGCCACAGGGTGAACACTGAAGCTTTCTTT
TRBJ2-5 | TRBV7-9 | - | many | CASSLSGEIKETQYF | TGTGCCAGCAGCTTATCGGGGGAAATTAAAGAGACCCAGTACTTC
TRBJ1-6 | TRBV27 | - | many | CASSLLGDVRNSPLHF | TGTGCCAGCAGTTTATTGGGGGATGTGAGGAATTCACCCCTCCACTTT
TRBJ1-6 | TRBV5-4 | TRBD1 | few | CASSDQRQGRSSPLHF | TGTGCCAGCAGCGACCAACGACAGGGTCGGAGTTCACCCCTCCACTTT
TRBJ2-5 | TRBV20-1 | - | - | CSARVGNQETQYF | TGCAGTGCTAGGGTCGGCAACCAAGAGACCCAGTACTTC
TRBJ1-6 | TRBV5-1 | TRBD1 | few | CASSSTTGAVNSPLHF | TGCGCCAGCAGCTCGACGACAGGGGCGGTTAATTCACCCCTCCACTTT
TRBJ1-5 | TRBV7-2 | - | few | CASSPSGGPQPQHF | TGTGCCAGCAGTCCTTCGGGGGGCCCTCAGCCCCAGCATTTT
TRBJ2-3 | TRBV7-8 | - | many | CASSLGGRGDTQYF | TGTGCCAGCAGCTTAGGGGGGCGGGGAGATACGCAGTATTTT
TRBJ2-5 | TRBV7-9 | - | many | CASSYEETQYF | TGTGCCAGCAGCTACGAAGAGACCCAGTACTTC
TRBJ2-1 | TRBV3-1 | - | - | CASSQGIGRGNEQFF | TGTGCCAGCAGCCAAGGTATAGGCCGGGGCAATGAGCAGTTCTTC
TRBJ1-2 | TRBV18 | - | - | CASSRTEVQGYTF | TGTGCCAGCTCACGGACGGAGGTGCAGGGCTACACCTTC
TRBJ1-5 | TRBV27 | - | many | CASGIGNQPQHF | TGTGCCAGCGGTATTGGCAATCAGCCCCAGCATTTT
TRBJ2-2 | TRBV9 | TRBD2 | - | CASSVGLAGLLQNTGELFF | TGTGCCAGCAGCGTAGGGTTAGCGGGGCTACTCCAGAACACCGGGGAGCTGTTTTTT
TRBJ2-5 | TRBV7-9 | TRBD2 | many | CASSLGASGGETQYF | TGTGCCAGCAGCTTAGGGGCTAGCGGGGGAGAGACCCAGTACTTC
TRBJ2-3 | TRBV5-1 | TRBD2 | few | CASSYTGTSGTTDTQYF | TGCGCCAGCAGTTATACCGGGACTAGCGGGACTACAGATACGCAGTATTTT
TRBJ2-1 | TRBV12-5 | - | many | CASGPEGTLKQFF | TGTGCTAGTGGCCCCGAGGGGACTCTAAAGCAGTTCTTC